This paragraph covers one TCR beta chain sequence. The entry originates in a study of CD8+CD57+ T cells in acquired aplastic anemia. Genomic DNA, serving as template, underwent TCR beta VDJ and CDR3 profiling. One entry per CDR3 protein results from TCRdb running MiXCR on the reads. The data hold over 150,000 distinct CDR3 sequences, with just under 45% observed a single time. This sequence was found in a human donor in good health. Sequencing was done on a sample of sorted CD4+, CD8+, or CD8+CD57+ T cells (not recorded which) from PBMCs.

This CDR3 is CASRKSGGAGANVLTF. The CDR3 DNA follows: TGTGCCAGCAGAAAAAGCGGGGGGGCTGGGGCCAACGTCCTGACTTTC. V and J are TRBV12-3 or TRBV12-4 and TRBJ2-6; 10 bases line up with TRBD2. The CDR3 totals 16 residues. Trimming took 6 bases from V and 2 from J; bases not matched to a gene: 4.